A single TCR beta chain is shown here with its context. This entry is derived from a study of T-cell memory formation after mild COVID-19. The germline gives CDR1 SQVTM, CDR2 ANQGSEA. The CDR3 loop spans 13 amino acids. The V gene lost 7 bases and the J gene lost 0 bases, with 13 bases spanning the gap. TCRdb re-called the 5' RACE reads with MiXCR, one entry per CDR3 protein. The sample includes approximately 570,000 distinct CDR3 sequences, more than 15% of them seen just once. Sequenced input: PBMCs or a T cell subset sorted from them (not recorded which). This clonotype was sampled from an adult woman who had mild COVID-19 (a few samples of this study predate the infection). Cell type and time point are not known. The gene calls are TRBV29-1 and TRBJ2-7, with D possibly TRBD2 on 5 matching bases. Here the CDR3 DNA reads TGCAGCGGCCTCGGGGAGAGCTCCTACGAGCAGTACTTC. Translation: CSGLGESSYEQYF.